Following are 7 T cell receptor beta chains from one sample sequenced in a study of OX40 agonist ivuxolimab in advanced cancers. To prepare the library, the immunoSEQ multiplex PCR assay was applied. The clones in this table, taken by TCRdb from immuneACCESS, are in-frame only. Not every clone is retained; where verified, under half of the shortfall comes from an unresolved V gene, and the cause of the rest is unknown. The sample data list more than 50,000 clones, and approximately 87% of these were observed just once. The ten largest make up about 1.8% of the sample. Sequencing was performed on CD4+ or CD8+ T cells sorted from blood, taken in a trial of the OX40 agonist ivuxolimab. The source is an adult with an advanced solid tumor such as melanoma, head and neck, liver or kidney cancer.

This rearrangement joins TRBV7-9 to TRBJ2-5; 8 bases align to TRBD1. The CDR3 is made up of 16 amino acids. V was clipped by 5 bases and J by 4 bases; unmatched bases: 12. Germline CDR1 SEHNR, CDR2 FQNEAQ (reference sequence). The CDR3 is CASSLPGTGLPETQYF. The DNA of the CDR3 is TGTGCCAGCAGCCTACCGGGGACAGGCCTACCAGAGACCCAGTACTTC.

CDR3 coding DNA: TGCGCCAGCAGCAACCGGGAGATCTATGGCTACACCTTC. Translating it yields CASSNREIYGYTF. The chain recombines TRBV5-1 with TRBJ1-2, with D uncertain. Trimming left V 4 bases short and J 4 bases short, with 11 bases between. The CDR3 spans 13 residues. Germline CDR1 is SGHRS and CDR2 is YFSETQ.

Only one count was recorded for this clone. This chain uses TRBV7-2 with TRBJ1-1; D remains unclear. V gave up 5 bases and J gave up 6 bases, with 16 bases separating them. This CDR3 spans 14 amino acids. Looked up from germline, CDR1 is SGHTA and CDR2 is FQGNSA. The CDR3 nucleotides are TGTGCCAGCAGCATCCCGACCGAGTCCGCTGAAGCTTTCTTT. This codes for CASSIPTESAEAFF.

The chain employs TRBV19 and TRBJ1-5, with TRBD1 matching 7 bases. Trimming at V came to 8 bases and at J to 2 bases, leaving 6 bases not matched to a gene. CDR1 is LNHDA and CDR2 is SQIVND in the germline V gene (reference sequence). CDR3 length: 14 amino acids. The CDR3 reads CASSFDRGNQPQHF. The CDR3 nucleotides are TGTGCCAGTTCCTTCGACAGGGGCAATCAGCCCCAGCATTTT.

The chain has TRBV19 and TRBJ2-7; 14 bases line up with TRBD2. The V gene end was trimmed by 6 bases and the J gene end by 5 bases; junction bases not matched to a gene: 3. The CDR3 has 14 residues. Per the germline V gene, CDR1 is LNHDA and CDR2 is SQIVND (reference sequence). As DNA, the CDR3 is TGTGCCAGTAGCGGGACTAGCGGGAGAGACGAGCAGTACTTC. Translation: CASSGTSGRDEQYF.

The gene calls are TRBV4-1 and TRBJ1-5, with D perhaps TRBD1 (6 bases). V was trimmed by 4 bases and J by 0 bases, leaving 10 bases between them. In germline, CDR1 is MGHRA, CDR2 YSYEKL. The CDR3 totals 15 residues. The CDR3 DNA reads TGCGCCAGCAGCCTTGACAGGAATAGCAATCAGCCCCAGCATTTT. Translated, it gives CASSLDRNSNQPQHF.

The rearrangement uses TRBV18 and TRBJ1-2; D gene ambiguous. Trimming removed 3 bases from V and 8 bases from J, with 13 bases in between. Germline values: CDR1 KGHSH, CDR2 LQKENI. The CDR3 is made up of 13 amino acids. The DNA of the CDR3 is TGTGCCAGCTCACCTACCCGGTCTGAGGGCTACACCTTC. The encoded protein is CASSPTRSEGYTF. The whole variable domain, remainder taken from reference TRBV18 and TRBJ1-2, is NAGVMQNPRHLVRRRGQEARLRCSPMKGHSHVYWYRQLPEEGLKFMVYLQKENIIDESGMPKERFSAEFPKEGPSILRIQQVVRGDSAAYFCASSPTRSEGYTFGSGTRLTVV.